The rows below give T cell receptor beta chains drawn from one sample of a study of metastatic and nonmetastatic thyroid tumors. TCRdb re-called the PCR reads through MiXCR. Seen here are tens of thousands of clones, about an eighth observed once, and the top ten hold approximately 8.8%. Sequenced input: blood. The receptors shown here come from a male donor with papillary thyroid cancer or a benign thyroid nodule (not recorded which). Some clones in this sample may be carry-over from other donors' samples. CDR3s include the opening cysteine and the closing phenylalanine or tryptophan. D genes are given only for firm matches. Part of the rows lack a size; the others show once, few, many or a class for expanded clones.

DNA: TGTGCCAGCAGTGAACCGAACCTTCAAGTGCAGCAGTTCTTC; CDR3: CASSEPNLQVQQFF; size: -; J: TRBJ2-1; V: TRBV6-1; D: -
DNA: TGTGCCAGCAGCGTGGACGGTGATTACAATCAGCCCCAGCATTTT; CDR3: CASSVDGDYNQPQHF; size: many; J: TRBJ1-5; V: TRBV11-2; D: -
DNA: TGTGCCACATGGGGGAGACTAGGGAGCACAGATACGCAGTATTTT; CDR3: CATWGRLGSTDTQYF; size: many; J: TRBJ2-3; V: TRBV28; D: -
DNA: TGTGCCAGCAGTTACTCGACTAGCGGAGATTCCTCCTACAATGAGCGGTTCTTC; CDR3: CASSYSTSGDSSYNERFF; size: few; J: TRBJ2-1; V: TRBV6-2/TRBV6-3; D: TRBD2
DNA: TGCAGTGCTAGACCCGGGGAAAACCAGCCCCAGCATTTT; CDR3: CSARPGENQPQHF; size: -; J: TRBJ1-5; V: TRBV20-1; D: -
DNA: TGCAGTGCTATTAATTCTCGGCGGGAGGCCTACAATGAGCAGTTCTTC; CDR3: CSAINSRREAYNEQFF; size: many; J: TRBJ2-1; V: TRBV20-1; D: TRBD2
DNA: TGTGCCAGCAGGAGGACACGGGGGGAAGGAAATGAGCAGTTCTTC; CDR3: CASRRTRGEGNEQFF; size: many; J: TRBJ2-1; V: TRBV2; D: TRBD2
DNA: TGTGCCAGCAGCTTAGATCAGTCCATTCAGTACTTC; CDR3: CASSLDQSIQYF; size: many; J: TRBJ2-4; V: TRBV7-8; D: -
DNA: TGTGCCAGCAGTTCAACCGGGACTAGCAGCTACAATGAGCAGTTCTTC; CDR3: CASSSTGTSSYNEQFF; size: many; J: TRBJ2-1; V: TRBV6-5; D: TRBD2
DNA: TGCAGTGCTAGAGGGGCTAGCGGGAGTTACAATGAGCAGTTCTTC; CDR3: CSARGASGSYNEQFF; size: many; J: TRBJ2-1; V: TRBV20-1; D: TRBD2
DNA: TGTGCCAGCAGCCCCTCAGGACAGGGGGGGATAGGGAACTATGGCTACACCTTC; CDR3: CASSPSGQGGIGNYGYTF; size: many; J: TRBJ1-2; V: TRBV9; D: TRBD1
DNA: TGTGCCAGCAGTTACGGTTTGGGGACTAGCTCCAAATCCTACAATGAGCAGTTCTTC; CDR3: CASSYGLGTSSKSYNEQFF; size: many; J: TRBJ2-1; V: TRBV6-2/TRBV6-3; D: TRBD2
DNA: TGTGCCAGCAGCATAATAGCGGACGAGCAGTACTTC; CDR3: CASSIIADEQYF; size: many; J: TRBJ2-7; V: TRBV5-4; D: -
DNA: TGCAGTGCTAACAGGGGCCACCAAGAGACCCAGTACTTC; CDR3: CSANRGHQETQYF; size: many; J: TRBJ2-5; V: TRBV20-1; D: TRBD1
DNA: TGCAGTGCTAGGAGGGTTCTTAGCACAGATACGCAGTATTTT; CDR3: CSARRVLSTDTQYF; size: many; J: TRBJ2-3; V: TRBV20-1; D: -
DNA: TGTGCCAGCAGTTACAGACTCCGGGACAGGGGATCGGAGCAGTTCTTC; CDR3: CASSYRLRDRGSEQFF; size: many; J: TRBJ2-1; V: TRBV6-6; D: TRBD1
DNA: TGTGCCAGTCTACAACCGGCAACTAATGAAAAACTGTTTTTT; CDR3: CASLQPATNEKLFF; size: many; J: TRBJ1-4; V: TRBV2; D: -
DNA: TGTGCCAGCAGCCGGGGGGGGACGCAAGAGACCCAGTACTTC; CDR3: CASSRGGTQETQYF; size: -; J: TRBJ2-5; V: TRBV13; D: TRBD2
DNA: TGTGCCAGCAGCCAATCGCGCGGACAAACGCAGTATTTT; CDR3: CASSQSRGQTQYF; size: many; J: TRBJ2-3; V: TRBV16; D: -
DNA: TGTGCCACCTGCCTCGAGAGAAACACCGGGGAGCTGTTTTTT; CDR3: CATCLERNTGELFF; size: many; J: TRBJ2-2; V: TRBV15; D: -
DNA: TGCGCCAGCAGCTTGGCCTCTGGGCGGTCTAATGAAAAACTTTTTTTT; CDR3: CASSLASGRSNEKLFF; size: -; J: TRBJ1-4; V: TRBV5-1; D: -
DNA: TGTGCCAGCAGCCTCGGACTAGCGGGATCCAATGAGCAGTTCTTC; CDR3: CASSLGLAGSNEQFF; size: many; J: TRBJ2-1; V: TRBV11-2; D: TRBD2
DNA: TGTGCCAGCAGCTCAATCTCCGGGACTAGCGGACACAATGAGCAGTTCTTC; CDR3: CASSSISGTSGHNEQFF; size: few; J: TRBJ2-1; V: TRBV13; D: TRBD2
DNA: TGTGCCACCAGCAGTACGGGGACACGCACCGGGGAGCTGTTTTTT; CDR3: CATSSTGTRTGELFF; size: many; J: TRBJ2-2; V: TRBV24-1; D: -
DNA: TGTGCCAGCAGTTACTCCTCAAAGGCAGCGACTAACTATGGCTACACCTTC; CDR3: CASSYSSKAATNYGYTF; size: -; J: TRBJ1-2; V: TRBV6-5; D: -
DNA: TGTGCCAGCAGTTACTCGTCGGGGAGTGGCACTGAAGCTTTCTTT; CDR3: CASSYSSGSGTEAFF; size: many; J: TRBJ1-1; V: TRBV6-2/TRBV6-3; D: -
DNA: TGTGCCAGCAGCATTTGGGCTGGGGCTAGCGGACAAGAGACCCAGTACTTC; CDR3: CASSIWAGASGQETQYF; size: -; J: TRBJ2-5; V: TRBV9; D: TRBD2
DNA: TGTGCCAGCGGCCGGGAAGCGGACTCCTACGAGCAGTACTTC; CDR3: CASGREADSYEQYF; size: many; J: TRBJ2-7; V: TRBV11-1; D: -
DNA: TGTGCCAGCAGCTTGGCTATCGAGGCTGGGGCCAACGTCCTGACTTTC; CDR3: CASSLAIEAGANVLTF; size: many; J: TRBJ2-6; V: TRBV27; D: -
DNA: TGTGCCAGCAGCCAGGGACTAGCGGGTATACAAGAGACCCAGTACTTC; CDR3: CASSQGLAGIQETQYF; size: -; J: TRBJ2-5; V: TRBV3-1; D: TRBD2
DNA: TGTGCCAGCAGCTTAGATCAGGCTACAGGTACGCAGTATTTT; CDR3: CASSLDQATGTQYF; size: many; J: TRBJ2-3; V: TRBV11-2; D: -
DNA: TGTGCCAGCAGGGGGAAGGGTCCTAATGAAAAACTGTTTTTT; CDR3: CASRGKGPNEKLFF; size: -; J: TRBJ1-4; V: TRBV28; D: -
DNA: TGTGCCAGCAGCTTAGAGATGGGGCCGGCCTACGAGCAGTACTTC; CDR3: CASSLEMGPAYEQYF; size: many; J: TRBJ2-7; V: TRBV11-3; D: -
DNA: TGTGCCAGCAGTACAGGGACACGAGAGACCCAGTACTTC; CDR3: CASSTGTRETQYF; size: many; J: TRBJ2-5; V: TRBV28; D: -
DNA: TGTGCCAGCAGTCGCACCCTAGCGGGGGGGGTAAGGGAACAGTTCTTC; CDR3: CASSRTLAGGVREQFF; size: many; J: TRBJ2-1; V: TRBV11-1; D: TRBD2
DNA: TGCGCCAGCAGCCCCAAGTGGGTGACAGGAGGGGATGAGCAGTTCTTC; CDR3: CASSPKWVTGGDEQFF; size: -; J: TRBJ2-1; V: TRBV4-3; D: -
DNA: TGTGCCAGCACCCAAGGAGGACTAGCAGGAGATACGCAGTATTTT; CDR3: CASTQGGLAGDTQYF; size: many; J: TRBJ2-3; V: TRBV28; D: TRBD2
DNA: TGCAGTGCTAGAGATCGGACAGGCACTTCCCTCTACACCTTC; CDR3: CSARDRTGTSLYTF; size: many; J: TRBJ1-2; V: TRBV20-1; D: TRBD1
DNA: TGTGCCAGCTTCTCCGGGACAGGCGTCTATGGCTACACCTTC; CDR3: CASFSGTGVYGYTF; size: -; J: TRBJ1-2; V: TRBV18; D: TRBD1